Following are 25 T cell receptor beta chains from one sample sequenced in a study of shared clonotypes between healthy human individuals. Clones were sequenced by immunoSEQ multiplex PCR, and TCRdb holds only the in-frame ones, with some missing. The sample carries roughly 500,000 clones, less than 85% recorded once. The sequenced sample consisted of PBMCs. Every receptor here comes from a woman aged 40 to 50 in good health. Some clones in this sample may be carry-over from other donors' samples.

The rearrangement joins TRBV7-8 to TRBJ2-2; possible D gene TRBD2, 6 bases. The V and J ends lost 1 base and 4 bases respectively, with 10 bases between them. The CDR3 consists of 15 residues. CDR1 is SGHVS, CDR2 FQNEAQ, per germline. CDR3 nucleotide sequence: TGTGCCAGCAGCTTAGTTGGGGGGACCACCGGGGAGCTGTTTTTT. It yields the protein CASSLVGGTTGELFF.

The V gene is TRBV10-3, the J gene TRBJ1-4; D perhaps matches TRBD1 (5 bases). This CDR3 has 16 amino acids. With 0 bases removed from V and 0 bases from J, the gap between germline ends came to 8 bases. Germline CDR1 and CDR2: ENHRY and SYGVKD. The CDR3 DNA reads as TGTGCCATCAGTGAGTCGACAGCGGCAACTAATGAAAAACTGTTTTTT. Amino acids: CAISESTAATNEKLFF.

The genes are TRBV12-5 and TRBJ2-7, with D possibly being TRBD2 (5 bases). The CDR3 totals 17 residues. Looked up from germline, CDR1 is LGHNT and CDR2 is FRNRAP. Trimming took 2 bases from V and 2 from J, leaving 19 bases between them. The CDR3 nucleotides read TGTGCTAGTGGTTTGAGTCGGGATCCTACCTATCCCTACGAGCAGTACTTC. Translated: CASGLSRDPTYPYEQYF.

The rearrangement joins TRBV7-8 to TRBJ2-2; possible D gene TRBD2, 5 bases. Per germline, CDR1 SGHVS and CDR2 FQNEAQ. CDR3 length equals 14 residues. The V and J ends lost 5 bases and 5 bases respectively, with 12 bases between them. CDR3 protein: CASSPLRRTGELFF. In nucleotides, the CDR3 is TGTGCCAGCAGCCCGTTAAGGAGGACCGGGGAGCTGTTTTTT.

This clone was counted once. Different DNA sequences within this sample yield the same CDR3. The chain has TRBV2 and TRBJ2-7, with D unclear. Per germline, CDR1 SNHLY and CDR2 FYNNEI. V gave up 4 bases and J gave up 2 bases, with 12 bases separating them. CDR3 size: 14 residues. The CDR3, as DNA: TGTGCCAGCAGTGTGGGTGGCGGCCCCTACGAGCAGTACTTC. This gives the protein CASSVGGGPYEQYF.

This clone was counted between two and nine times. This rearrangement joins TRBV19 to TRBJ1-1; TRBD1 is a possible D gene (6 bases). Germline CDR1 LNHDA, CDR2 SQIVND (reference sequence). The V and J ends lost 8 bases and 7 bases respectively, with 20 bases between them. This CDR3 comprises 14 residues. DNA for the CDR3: TGTGCCAGTTCCAGGGGCGGGGACGCGCTTGAAGCTTTCTTT. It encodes CASSRGGDALEAFF.

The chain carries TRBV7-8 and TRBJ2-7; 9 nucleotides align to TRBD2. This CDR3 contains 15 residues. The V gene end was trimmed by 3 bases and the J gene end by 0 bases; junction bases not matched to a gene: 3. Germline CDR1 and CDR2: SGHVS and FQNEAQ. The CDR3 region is CASSFETSGSYEQYF. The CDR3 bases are TGTGCCAGCAGCTTCGAGACTAGCGGCTCCTACGAGCAGTACTTC.

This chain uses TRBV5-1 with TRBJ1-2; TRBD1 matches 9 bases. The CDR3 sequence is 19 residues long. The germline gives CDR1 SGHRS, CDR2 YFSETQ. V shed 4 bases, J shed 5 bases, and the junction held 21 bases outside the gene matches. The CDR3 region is CASSPLGSSPGQGSYGYTF. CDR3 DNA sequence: TGCGCCAGCAGCCCGCTAGGGTCGTCCCCGGGACAGGGCTCATATGGCTACACCTTC.

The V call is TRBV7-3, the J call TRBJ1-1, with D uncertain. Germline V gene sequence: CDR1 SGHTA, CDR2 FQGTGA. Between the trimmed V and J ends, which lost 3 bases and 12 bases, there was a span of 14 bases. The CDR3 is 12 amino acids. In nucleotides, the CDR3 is TGTGCCAGCAGCTTCTCGGGCCAGGAACCTTTCTTT. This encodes CASSFSGQEPFF.

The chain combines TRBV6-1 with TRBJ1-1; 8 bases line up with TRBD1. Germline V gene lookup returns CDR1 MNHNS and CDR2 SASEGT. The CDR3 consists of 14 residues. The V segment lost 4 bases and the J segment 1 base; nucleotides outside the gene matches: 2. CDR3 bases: TGTGCCAGCAGTGGAGGGACAGGGAACACTGAAGCTTTCTTT. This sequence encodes CASSGGTGNTEAFF.

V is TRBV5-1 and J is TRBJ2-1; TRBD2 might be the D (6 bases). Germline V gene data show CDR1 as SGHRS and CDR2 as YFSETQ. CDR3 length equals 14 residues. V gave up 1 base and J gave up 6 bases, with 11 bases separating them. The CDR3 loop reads CASSLLQGGNEQFF. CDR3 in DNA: TGCGCCAGCAGCTTGTTGCAGGGAGGCAATGAGCAGTTCTTC.

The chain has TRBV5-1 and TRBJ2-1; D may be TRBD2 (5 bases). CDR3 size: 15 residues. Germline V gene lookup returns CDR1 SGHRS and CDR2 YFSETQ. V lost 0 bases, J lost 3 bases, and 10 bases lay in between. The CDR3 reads CASSLGAVVYNEQFF. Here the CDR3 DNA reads TGCGCCAGCAGCTTGGGAGCGGTGGTCTACAATGAGCAGTTCTTC.

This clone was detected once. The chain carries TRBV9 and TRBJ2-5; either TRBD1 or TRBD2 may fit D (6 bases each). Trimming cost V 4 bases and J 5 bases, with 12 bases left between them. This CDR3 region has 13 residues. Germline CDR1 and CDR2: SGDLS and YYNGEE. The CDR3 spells CASSQGGSETQYF. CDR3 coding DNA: TGTGCCAGCAGCCAAGGGGGGTCGGAGACCCAGTACTTC.

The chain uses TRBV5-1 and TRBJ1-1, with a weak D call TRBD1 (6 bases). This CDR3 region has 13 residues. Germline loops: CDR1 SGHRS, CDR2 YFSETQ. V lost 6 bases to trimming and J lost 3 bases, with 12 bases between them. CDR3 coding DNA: TGCGCCAGCACCCGCAAGGGGGACACTGAAGCTTTCTTT. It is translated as CASTRKGDTEAFF.

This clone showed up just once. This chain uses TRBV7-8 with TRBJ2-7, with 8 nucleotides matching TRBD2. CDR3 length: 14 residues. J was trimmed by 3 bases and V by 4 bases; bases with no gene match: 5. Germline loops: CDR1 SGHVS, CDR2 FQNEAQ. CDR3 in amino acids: CASSSLREDYEQYF. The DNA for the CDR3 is TGTGCCAGCAGCTCTTTGCGGGAGGACTACGAGCAGTACTTC.

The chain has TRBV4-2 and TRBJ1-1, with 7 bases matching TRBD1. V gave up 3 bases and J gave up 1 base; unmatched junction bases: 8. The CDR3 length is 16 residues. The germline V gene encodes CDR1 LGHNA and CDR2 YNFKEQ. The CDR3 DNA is TGTGCCAGCAGCCATGTCGCCGGGACAGCGAACACTGAAGCTTTCTTT. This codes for CASSHVAGTANTEAFF.

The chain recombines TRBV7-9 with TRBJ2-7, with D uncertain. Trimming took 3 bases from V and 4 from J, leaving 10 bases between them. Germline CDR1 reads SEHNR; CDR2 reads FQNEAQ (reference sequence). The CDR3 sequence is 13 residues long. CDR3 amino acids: CASSFVVGYEQYF. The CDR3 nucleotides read TGTGCCAGCAGCTTCGTTGTCGGGTACGAGCAGTACTTC.

CDR3 protein: CASSPPAGGYYGYTF. The CDR3 DNA is TGTGCCAGCTCACCCCCGGCAGGGGGCTACTATGGCTACACCTTC. The chain couples TRBV18 to TRBJ1-2, with 8 bases lining up with TRBD1. Trimming removed 3 bases from V and 3 bases from J; junction bases left unmatched: 6. The germline gives CDR1 KGHSH, CDR2 LQKENI. The CDR3 covers 15 residues.

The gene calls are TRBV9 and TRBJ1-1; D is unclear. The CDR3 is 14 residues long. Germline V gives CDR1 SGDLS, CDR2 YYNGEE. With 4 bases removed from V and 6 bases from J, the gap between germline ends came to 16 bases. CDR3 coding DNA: TGTGCCAGCAGCCCAGCCGGAAAGAAAGCTGAAGCTTTCTTT. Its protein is CASSPAGKKAEAFF.

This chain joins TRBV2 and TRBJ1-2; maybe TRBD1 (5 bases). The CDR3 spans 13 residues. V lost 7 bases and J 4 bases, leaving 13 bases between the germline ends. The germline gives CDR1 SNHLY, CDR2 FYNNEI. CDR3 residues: CASIEAGRYGYTF. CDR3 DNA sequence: TGTGCCAGCATAGAGGCGGGACGCTATGGCTACACCTTC.

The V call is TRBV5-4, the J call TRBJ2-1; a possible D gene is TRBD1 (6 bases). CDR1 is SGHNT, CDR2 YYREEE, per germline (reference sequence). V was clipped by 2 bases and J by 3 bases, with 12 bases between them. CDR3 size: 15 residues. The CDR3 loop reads CASSFAGANYNEQFF. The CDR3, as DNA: TGTGCCAGCAGCTTTGCAGGGGCCAACTACAATGAGCAGTTCTTC.

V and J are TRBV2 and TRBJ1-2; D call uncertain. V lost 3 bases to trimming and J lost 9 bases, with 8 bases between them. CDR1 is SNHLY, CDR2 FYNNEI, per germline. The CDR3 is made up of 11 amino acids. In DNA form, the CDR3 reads TGTGCCAGCAGTGATGAGGAGCGCTACACCTTC. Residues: CASSDEERYTF. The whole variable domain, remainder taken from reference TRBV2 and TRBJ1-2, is EPEVTQTPSHQVTQMGQEVILRCVPISNHLYFYWYRQILGQKVEFLVSFYNNEISEKSEIFDDQFSVERPDGSNFTLKIRSTKLEDSAMYFCASSDEERYTFGSGTRLTVV.

Here the CDR3 reads CASSPNWESEAFF. The CDR3 nucleotides read TGTGCCAGCTCACCCAACTGGGAGTCTGAAGCTTTCTTT. The chain couples TRBV18 to TRBJ1-1; D ambiguous. The CDR3 is 13 residues long. Germline CDR1 KGHSH, CDR2 LQKENI. V gave up 3 bases and J gave up 6 bases, with 11 bases separating them.

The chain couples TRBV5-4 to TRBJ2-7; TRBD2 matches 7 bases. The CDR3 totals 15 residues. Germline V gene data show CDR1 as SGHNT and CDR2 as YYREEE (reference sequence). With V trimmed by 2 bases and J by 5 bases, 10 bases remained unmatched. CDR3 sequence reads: CASSFGGLAVHEQYF. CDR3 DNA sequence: TGTGCCAGCAGCTTCGGTGGTCTAGCGGTCCACGAGCAGTACTTC.

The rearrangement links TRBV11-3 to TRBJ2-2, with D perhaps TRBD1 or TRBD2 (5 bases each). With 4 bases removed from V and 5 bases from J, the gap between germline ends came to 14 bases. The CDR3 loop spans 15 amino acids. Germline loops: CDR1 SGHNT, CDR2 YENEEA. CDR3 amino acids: CASSSGTAGTGELFF. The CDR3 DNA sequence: TGTGCCAGCAGCTCCGGGACGGCTGGAACCGGGGAGCTGTTTTTT.